This is a list of T cell receptor beta chains from one sample in a study of CD4+ T cells in melanoma. Repertoires were generated with immunoSEQ multiplex PCR, while TCRdb's copy carries only in-frame clones and drops some. This sample carries about 120,000 clones, about 90% of them seen once, and the ten largest clones take approximately 3.5%. The source material was peripheral blood. The receptors derive from a human donor with melanoma. The CDR3 runs from the conserved cysteine through the conserved F or W.

CDR3	V
CASSSPGPALREQYF	TRBV28
CASSSRSGRTDTQYF	TRBV7-8
CASSSFTVGRYF	TRBV28
CASSRVAYNSPLHF	TRBV11-2
CASSLGGHSPLHF	TRBV7-2
CASSPTSGEYNEQFF	TRBV7-8
CASSLIGTGGAGANVLTF	TRBV13
CASGTPGTSDSPLHF	TRBV7-9
CASSIGGQGADTQYF	TRBV19
CAWSGNYEQYF	TRBV30
CASMTMPPEKLFF	TRBV6-6
CASSSSGTANNEQFF	TRBV5-1
CASGFQGGIVEQFF	TRBV12-5
CASSQGTSGSYNEQFF	TRBV5-4
CASSFRARTSSYNEQFF	TRBV7-2
CASSSGDRRNEKLFF	TRBV27
CASSRGTSGSPYNEQFF	TRBV4-1
CASSLSRGASTQYF	TRBV7-3
CASSDGQGVQGNTIYF	TRBV5-6
CASSFTASRGSYEQYF	TRBV2
CASSVQPMNTEAFF	TRBV9
CASSLAPSGNTIYF	TRBV7-9
CASSVKLAGLGDTQYF	TRBV6-1
CASSLGAGGDGYTF	TRBV11-3
CASSLKGPGAGTEAFF	TRBV7-3
CASSEPPTSGRDNEQFF	TRBV25-1
CASSVGLAGTQETQYF	TRBV25-1
CASSSGQVSNQPQHF	TRBV6-5
CASSDLRGDLQFGELFF	TRBV6-1
CASGQTGGTEAFF	TRBV12-5
CASSPQGVGEKLFF	TRBV2
CASSLKISSGGYEQYF	TRBV7-3
CASSEYWGLPFYEQYF	TRBV4-2
CASSPETTENTEAFF	TRBV5-1
CSVWGYGTEAFF	TRBV29-1
CASSPGWDAGYTF	TRBV5-1
CASSIIVRSIRKDTEAFF	TRBV19
CASSQEGNQPQHF	TRBV18
CASSGQISSYEQYF	TRBV28
CASSPGLAGANEQFF	TRBV7-2
CASGGRNSGNTIYF	TRBV28
CASSFLMGRGGQETQYF	TRBV11-2
CASRGRTGSNEQFF	TRBV5-4
CASKGGLGNTIYF	TRBV19
CASSAGGTSYEQYF	TRBV25-1
CASSSLQGAIETQYF	TRBV27
CASTGWTGSTDTQYF	TRBV28